This T cell receptor (beta chain) was recovered during a study of blood T cell repertoires in COVID-19. For the study at large: The United States, Italy and Spain provided the acute and convalescent COVID-19 samples.

V was clipped by 5 bases and J by 5 bases, with 12 bases between them. The CDR3 has 13 residues. CDR1 is SEHNR, CDR2 FQNEAQ, per germline (reference sequence). Produced via immunoSEQ multiplex PCR; TCRdb's table is partial and in-frame only. The sample consists of roughly 220,000 clones, just over 85% of them appearing once. What was sequenced was peripheral blood. The TCR was taken from a man in his thirties or forties who had recovered from COVID-19. This chain links TRBV7-9 with TRBJ2-5; D call uncertain. CDR3 sequence reads: CASSPPGWETQYF. For the CDR3, the DNA is TGTGCCAGCAGCCCCCCCGGGTGGGAGACCCAGTACTTC.